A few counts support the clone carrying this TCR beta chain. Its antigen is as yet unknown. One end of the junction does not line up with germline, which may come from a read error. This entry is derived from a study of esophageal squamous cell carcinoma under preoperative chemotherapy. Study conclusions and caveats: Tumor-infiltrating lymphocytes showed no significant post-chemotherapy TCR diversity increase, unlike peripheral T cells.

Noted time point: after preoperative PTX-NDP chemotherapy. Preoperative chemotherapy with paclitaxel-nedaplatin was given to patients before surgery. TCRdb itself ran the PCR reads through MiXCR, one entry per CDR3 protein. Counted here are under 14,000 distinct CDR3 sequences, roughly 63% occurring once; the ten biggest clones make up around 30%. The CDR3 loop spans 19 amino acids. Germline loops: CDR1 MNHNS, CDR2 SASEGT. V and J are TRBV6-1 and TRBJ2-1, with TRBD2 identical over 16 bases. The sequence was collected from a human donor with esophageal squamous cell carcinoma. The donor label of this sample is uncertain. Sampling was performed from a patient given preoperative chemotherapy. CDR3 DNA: TGTGCCAGCAGTGAGCATCTGGGACTAGCGGGAGGGGGTTACAGTGAGCAGTTCTTC. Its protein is CASSEHLGLAGGGYSEQFF.